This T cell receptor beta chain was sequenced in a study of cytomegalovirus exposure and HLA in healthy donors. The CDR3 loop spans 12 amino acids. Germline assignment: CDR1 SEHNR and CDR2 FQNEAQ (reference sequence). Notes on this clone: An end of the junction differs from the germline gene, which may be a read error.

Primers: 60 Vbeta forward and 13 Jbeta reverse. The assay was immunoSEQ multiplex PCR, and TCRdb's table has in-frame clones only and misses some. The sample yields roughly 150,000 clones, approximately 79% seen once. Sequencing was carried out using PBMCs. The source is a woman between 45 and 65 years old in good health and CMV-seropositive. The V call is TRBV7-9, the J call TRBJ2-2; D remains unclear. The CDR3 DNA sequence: TGTTCCAGCAGCTTATGGAGTGGGGAGCTGTTTTTT. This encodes CSSSLWSGELFF.